A single sample is the source of the 30 T cell receptor beta chains below, sequenced in a study of blood T cell repertoires in COVID-19. TCRdb keeps only in-frame clones here, not all; method: immunoSEQ multiplex PCR. The sample contains under 75,000 clones, roughly nine tenths of which appear only once. Sequenced sample: peripheral blood. The source of these receptors is a man aged 45-65 years with active COVID-19.

The V and J genes are TRBV30 and TRBJ1-2, with a weak D call TRBD1 (5 bases). This CDR3 spans 12 amino acids. Germline lookup yields CDR1 GTSNPN and CDR2 SVGIG (reference sequence). The V end was cut by 0 bases, the J end by 6 bases, with 8 bases between. The CDR3 reads CAWSVAGNGYTF. The DNA for the CDR3 is TGTGCCTGGAGTGTAGCAGGGAATGGCTACACCTTC.

The rearrangement uses TRBV2 and TRBJ1-1; D may be TRBD1 (5 bases). V lost 6 bases and J lost 5, with 16 bases in between. CDR1 and CDR2 (germline): SNHLY, FYNNEI. The CDR3 totals 14 residues. The chain's CDR3 is CASSGGGADTEAFF. The CDR3 DNA reads as TGTGCCAGCAGCGGAGGAGGGGCAGATACTGAAGCTTTCTTT. Full variable domain (remainder filled in from reference TRBV2 and TRBJ1-1): EPEVTQTPSHQVTQMGQEVILRCVPISNHLYFYWYRQILGQKVEFLVSFYNNEISEKSEIFDDQFSVERPDGSNFTLKIRSTKLEDSAMYFCASSGGGADTEAFFGQGTRLTVV.

Comments on this clone: A junction boundary mismatches the germline segment, possibly from a read error. The chain's CDR3 is CASSFTGISAQGVF. The CDR3 nucleotides are TGTGCCAGCAGCTTCACAGGGATCTCCGCCCAGGGGGTCTTC. This sequence joins TRBV7-2 and TRBJ2-1; 7 bases line up with TRBD1. From germline, CDR1 is SGHTA and CDR2 FQGNSA. The length of the CDR3 is 14 residues.

V gene TRBV9 combines with J gene TRBJ2-1; 12 bases line up with TRBD2. V was pared by 4 bases and J by 3 bases, with 5 bases of the junction left unmatched. The CDR3 extends over 16 amino acids. Germline values: CDR1 SGDLS, CDR2 YYNGEE. The CDR3 nucleotides are TGTGCCAGCAGCAAAACTAGCGGGGGGTTCTACAATGAGCAGTTCTTC. Protein product: CASSKTSGGFYNEQFF.

The V gene is TRBV9, the J gene TRBJ2-6; 9 nucleotides agree with TRBD1. With 4 bases clipped from V and 4 bases from J, the junction kept 9 bases outside the gene matches. CDR1 SGDLS and CDR2 YYNGEE come from the germline V gene. The CDR3 runs to 17 residues. CDR3 region: CASSPGQGVPGANVLTF. In nucleotides, the CDR3 is TGTGCCAGCAGCCCGGGACAGGGAGTTCCCGGGGCCAACGTCCTGACTTTC.

This sequence joins TRBV4-1 and TRBJ2-5, with a tentative D call TRBD1 (6 bases). This CDR3 has 16 amino acids. Germline lookup yields CDR1 MGHRA and CDR2 YSYEKL. Trimming pared 1 base from V and 2 bases from J, leaving 14 bases between. The chain's CDR3 is CASSQVTIRGQETQYF. In DNA form, the CDR3 reads TGCGCCAGCAGCCAAGTAACAATCAGGGGACAAGAGACCCAGTACTTC.

The chain is built from TRBV7-9 and TRBJ1-2; D possibly corresponds to TRBD1 (5 bases). This CDR3 has 16 amino acids. Deletions cut 2 bases from V and 6 bases from J, with 19 bases between. The germline gives CDR1 SEHNR, CDR2 FQNEAQ (reference sequence). The CDR3 is CASSLQGSGRSDGYTF. The CDR3 nucleotides read TGTGCCAGCAGCTTACAGGGTAGTGGTCGGTCCGATGGCTACACCTTC.

Of note for this clone: The same CDR3 also results from other DNA sequences found in this sample. The rearrangement joins TRBV6-5 to TRBJ1-1; tentatively, D is TRBD1 (5 bases). V lost 2 bases and J lost 1, with 8 bases in between. Germline CDR1 is MNHEY and CDR2 is SVGAGI. The length of the CDR3 is 14 residues. The CDR3 protein is CASSYRTGNTEAFF. Written as DNA, the CDR3 is TGTGCCAGCAGTTACCGAACAGGGAACACTGAAGCTTTCTTT.

V usage is TRBV5-6 and J usage is TRBJ2-5; 7 bases match TRBD1. The CDR3 contains 15 residues. Germline loops: CDR1 SGHDT, CDR2 YYEEEE. V shed 0 bases, J shed 4 bases, and the junction held 6 bases outside the gene matches. The CDR3 DNA is TGTGCCAGCAGCTTGGAATTTGACAGGGTAGAGACCCAGTACTTC. This codes for CASSLEFDRVETQYF.

The V and J genes are TRBV27 and TRBJ2-1, with 9 positions matching TRBD2. J gave up 5 bases and V 2 bases, and 1 base lay outside the gene matches. Germline values: CDR1 MNHEY, CDR2 SMNVEV (reference sequence). The CDR3 consists of 14 residues. The CDR3 nucleotides are TGTGCCAGCAGTTTAGCGGGGGGGGACAATGAGCAGTTCTTC. This encodes CASSLAGGDNEQFF.

This chain links TRBV6-5 with TRBJ2-7; 11 positions agree with TRBD1. The length of the CDR3 is 14 residues. With 2 bases clipped from V and 3 bases from J, the junction kept 0 bases outside the gene matches. CDR1 MNHEY and CDR2 SVGAGI come from the germline V gene. CDR3 region: CASSYGTGGYEQYF. CDR3 DNA sequence: TGTGCCAGCAGTTACGGGACAGGGGGCTACGAGCAGTACTTC.

The genes are TRBV5-8 and TRBJ1-1; the match to TRBD1 covers 8 bases. Germline CDR1 reads SGHTS; CDR2 reads YDEGEE. This CDR3 is built from 14 residues. J was trimmed by 9 bases and V by 4 bases; bases with no gene match: 11. CDR3 coding DNA: TGTGCCAGCAGCCTACAGGGGGATAGTCTTAAAGCTTTCTTT. This gives the protein CASSLQGDSLKAFF.

The J gene is TRBJ1-5, the V gene TRBV2; 8 bases map to TRBD1. Germline trimming cut 7 bases from V and 3 bases from J; bases unmatched to any gene: 5. This CDR3 spans 14 amino acids. The germline V gene has CDR1 SNHLY and CDR2 FYNNEI. The DNA of the CDR3 is TGTGCCAGCATGCCGGGACAGGCCAATCAGCCCCAGCATTTT. This sequence encodes CASMPGQANQPQHF.

The chain recombines TRBV9 with TRBJ2-7; 11 bases map to TRBD1. The CDR3 length is 16 residues. J gave up 3 bases and V 3 bases, and 8 bases lay outside the gene matches. The germline gives CDR1 SGDLS, CDR2 YYNGEE. CDR3 nucleotides: TGTGCCAGCAGCGAGGGGACCGGGACAGGGGGCTACGAGCAGTACTTC. It codes for CASSEGTGTGGYEQYF.

The chain carries TRBV5-1 and TRBJ2-7; possibly TRBD1 for D (5 bases). V was clipped by 4 bases and J by 5 bases, with 16 bases between them. Germline lookup yields CDR1 SGHRS and CDR2 YFSETQ. The CDR3 has 14 amino acids. The CDR3 coding sequence is TGCGCCAGCAGCCCCGACTTGGGGCCCGACGAGCAGTACTTC. Translating it yields CASSPDLGPDEQYF.

The rearrangement uses TRBV27 and TRBJ2-5, with TRBD2 as a possible D gene (6 bases). CDR3 length: 15 residues. In germline, CDR1 is MNHEY, CDR2 SMNVEV (reference sequence). Trimming cost V 10 bases and J 2 bases, with 20 bases left between them. Here the CDR3 DNA reads TGTGCCACCAAGGAGGGAGTAGTTGGACAAGAGACCCAGTACTTC. Amino acids: CATKEGVVGQETQYF.

V usage is TRBV11-2 and J usage is TRBJ2-5; 7 nucleotides line up with TRBD2. Germline lookup yields CDR1 SGHAT and CDR2 FQNNGV. The CDR3 loop spans 14 amino acids. Germline trimming cut 8 bases from V and 5 bases from J; bases unmatched to any gene: 11. The CDR3 coding sequence is TGTGCCAGCCGCCCCCTGGGGGGGTACGAGACCCAGTACTTC. Its translation is CASRPLGGYETQYF.

The gene calls are TRBV7-8 and TRBJ2-7; 13 bases fit TRBD2. Trimming at V came to 4 bases and at J to 4 bases, leaving 4 bases not matched to a gene. The CDR3 spans 15 residues. The germline V gene has CDR1 SGHVS and CDR2 FQNEAQ. The CDR3 is CASSSGTSGVYEQYF. CDR3 nucleotide sequence: TGTGCCAGCAGCTCGGGGACTAGCGGGGTTTACGAGCAGTACTTC.

The chain has TRBV20-1 and TRBJ2-3; TRBD1 might be the D (5 bases). This CDR3 has 14 amino acids. V was pared by 3 bases and J by 0 bases, with 10 bases between. In germline, CDR1 is DFQATT, CDR2 SNEGSKA (reference sequence). CDR3 amino acids: CSASRQRSTDTQYF. In nucleotides, the CDR3 is TGCAGTGCTAGTCGACAGAGAAGCACAGATACGCAGTATTTT.

The chain joins TRBV11-2 to TRBJ2-1, with D unclear. This CDR3 spans 15 amino acids. CDR1 and CDR2 from the germline V gene are SGHAT and FQNNGV. V shed 1 base and J shed 4 bases, with 11 bases lying between them. CDR3 sequence: CASSLVLTQYNEQFF. The DNA of the CDR3 is TGTGCCAGCAGCTTAGTACTGACACAGTACAATGAGCAGTTCTTC.

This rearrangement joins TRBV25-1 to TRBJ1-1; D is unclear. The CDR3 is 13 amino acids. Germline V lookup: CDR1 MGHDK, CDR2 SYGVNS. Between the trimmed V and J ends, which lost 6 bases and 1 base, there was a span of 9 bases. In DNA form, the CDR3 reads TGTGCCAGCAGCCCTAACCAGAACACTGAAGCTTTCTTT. Its translation is CASSPNQNTEAFF.

The gene calls are TRBV5-1 and TRBJ1-3; TRBD1 aligns across 8 bases. This CDR3 spans 16 amino acids. CDR1 and CDR2 from the germline V gene are SGHRS and YFSETQ. V shed 0 bases and J 4 bases; nucleotides not matched to a gene: 6. The chain's CDR3 is CASSLGTGPVGNTIYF. DNA of the CDR3: TGCGCCAGCAGCTTGGGGACAGGGCCGGTAGGAAACACCATATATTTT.

The V gene is TRBV7-2, the J gene TRBJ1-1; perhaps TRBD1 as D (5 bases). Trimming took 5 bases from V and 7 from J, leaving 17 bases between them. This CDR3 has 14 amino acids. Per germline, CDR1 SGHTA and CDR2 FQGNSA. The CDR3 bases are TGTGCCAGCAGCCCTAGGGGAGGACTGATTGAAGCTTTCTTT. This gives the protein CASSPRGGLIEAFF.

The genes are TRBV3-1 (or the pseudogene TRBV3-2) and TRBJ2-5, with D perhaps TRBD1 (6 bases). Per germline, CDR1 LGHDT and CDR2 YNNKEL (reference sequence). With 8 bases removed from V and 1 base from J, the gap between germline ends came to 14 bases. CDR3 length: 14 amino acids. Here the CDR3 reads CASGPGDVQETQYF. The DNA for the CDR3 is TGTGCCAGCGGGCCAGGGGACGTCCAAGAGACCCAGTACTTC.

This chain connects TRBV5-1 to TRBJ1-5; 9 bases fit TRBD1. The germline V gene has CDR1 SGHRS and CDR2 YFSETQ. V lost 4 bases, J lost 5 bases, and 7 bases stayed unmatched. The CDR3 runs to 15 residues. In DNA, the CDR3 is TGCGCCAGCAGCCCCGGACAGGGGTGGGATCAGCCCCAGCATTTT. Translated, it gives CASSPGQGWDQPQHF.

CDR3 loop: CASSINMAQYF. The CDR3, as DNA: TGTGCCAGTAGTATAAACATGGCGCAGTATTTT. J is TRBJ2-3 and V is TRBV19, with unresolved D. The germline V gene encodes CDR1 LNHDA and CDR2 SQIVND (reference sequence). This CDR3 is 11 amino acids long. Trimming took 2 bases from V and 10 from J, leaving 7 bases between them.

J is TRBJ2-5 and V is TRBV7-9, with D maybe TRBD1 (5 bases). The germline V gene encodes CDR1 SEHNR and CDR2 FQNEAQ (reference sequence). The V and J ends lost 0 bases and 1 base respectively, with 6 bases between them. CDR3 size: 14 residues. The CDR3 coding sequence is TGTGCCAGCAGCTTAGCAGGGGCCCAAGAGACCCAGTACTTC. Its translation: CASSLAGAQETQYF.

The rearrangement links TRBV4-3 to TRBJ1-5; no reliable D call. Germline V gene sequence: CDR1 LGHNA, CDR2 YSLEER. The CDR3 consists of 14 residues. V lost 0 bases, J lost 4 bases, and 7 bases lay in between. The CDR3, as DNA: TGCGCCAGCAGCCAAGAATGGAGAAATCAGCCCCAGCATTTT. Its protein is CASSQEWRNQPQHF.

This chain joins TRBV30 and TRBJ2-3, with a tentative D call TRBD2 (7 bases). Trimming shortened V by 2 bases and J by 4 bases, and 13 bases separated the two germline ends. The CDR3 runs 14 residues. Germline values: CDR1 GTSNPN, CDR2 SVGIG (reference sequence). CDR3 bases: TGTGCCTGGAGTCGGGGGGCTACCGCAGATACGCAGTATTTT. Its translation: CAWSRGATADTQYF.

The chain is built from TRBV6-5 and TRBJ2-1; 8 bases fit TRBD1. The CDR3 is made up of 15 amino acids. CDR1 MNHEY and CDR2 SVGAGI come from the germline V gene. V lost 7 bases to trimming and J lost 2 bases; unmatched junction nucleotides: 7. The CDR3 loop reads CASKMTGEPYNEQFF. Written as DNA, the CDR3 is TGTGCCAGCAAGATGACAGGGGAGCCCTACAATGAGCAGTTCTTC.